Reported below is one T cell receptor beta chain. Its antigen is unknown. These data originate in a study of T cell responses to AZD1222 COVID-19 vaccine. Study-wide results and caveats: Among the donors, most were white British and more were female, and clonal diversity was possibly underestimated.

Only in-frame clones appear in the TCRdb table, and some are missing; sequencing was by immunoSEQ multiplex PCR. The sample holds about 110,000 clones, around 94% seen once. The sample here was peripheral blood, taken on day 0 of AZD1222 vaccination. The receptor was isolated from an adult in good health.

CDR3 DNA sequence: TGTGCCAGCAGTGACAGACAGGGGAGCTCCTACGAGCAGTACTTC. Translated: CASSDRQGSSYEQYF. This chain uses TRBV6-1 with TRBJ2-7; 8 bases align to TRBD1. The CDR3 is 15 residues long. The germline gives CDR1 MNHNS, CDR2 SASEGT. V lost 3 bases, J lost 0 bases, and 4 bases stayed unmatched.